The entry below describes one T cell receptor (beta chain). Its antigen is still unknown. This sample is part of a study of CD8 T cells in ankylosing spondylitis. For TCR beta, libraries came from quantitative 5'-RACE with molecular barcodes. TCRdb ran MiXCR on the 5' RACE reads and lists one entry per CDR3 protein. The sample lists a few hundred thousand distinct CDR3 sequences; around 17% were seen once. The CDR3 is 16 residues long. Deletions cut 0 bases from V and 1 base from J, with 13 bases between. CDR1 and CDR2 (germline): SGHRS, YFSETQ. Points from the study as a whole: Earlier work had already found some motif variants in reactive arthritis synovial fluid and blood. Made up of roughly 8 highly homologous variants, a TCR beta motif appeared characteristic of ankylosing spondylitis blood. Reported data indicate significant enrichment of disease-linked clones within matched ankylosing spondylitis synovial fluid.

The clonotype originates from a male donor with ankylosing spondylitis. The V and J genes are TRBV5-1 and TRBJ1-1, with a tentative D call TRBD1 (5 bases). Sequencing was done on a sample of blood, either unsorted or a sorted T cell fraction (not recorded which). CDR3 residues: CASSLASAGKNTEAFF. The CDR3 region has the DNA TGCGCCAGCAGCTTGGCCTCGGCAGGGAAGAACACTGAAGCTTTCTTT. The entire variable domain, with the rest obtained from reference TRBV5-1 and TRBJ1-1, is as follows: KAGVTQTPRYLIKTRGQQVTLSCSPISGHRSVSWYQQTPGQGLQFLFEYFSETQRNKGNFPGRFSGRQFSNSRSEMNVSTLELGDSALYLCASSLASAGKNTEAFFGQGTRLTVV.